This T cell receptor beta chain originates from a study of tumor-infiltrating lymphocytes in primary liver carcinoma. Looked up from germline, CDR1 is MNHNS and CDR2 is SASEGT. The CDR3 consists of 14 residues. This clonotype was found once. One end of the junction varies from germline; a read error may be responsible. Investigators took RNA and DNA out together from 20-30 mg of unsorted bulk tissue. Patients diagnosed with primary liver carcinoma received treatment through surgical resection. These patients lived with chronic HBV infection and had never been treated. The proportion of viable tumor cells exceeded 85% in every tumor sample. Reverse transcription of 450 to 500 ng total RNA with a constant-region primer produced TCR beta cDNA. Library construction for TCR beta comprised three nested multiplex PCR rounds performed with slightly modified ARM-PCR. Each of the first two PCR rounds ran approximately 10 cycles with TRBV1-TRBV30 forward and C-beta reverse primers. MiXCR, applied by TCRdb to the multiplex PCR reads, yields one record per CDR3 protein. Of 150,000 to 200,000 distinct CDR3 sequences listed, 85% were seen once; the top ten hold around 18%.

This sequence joins TRBV6-1 and TRBJ1-3; D is unresolved. Sequenced sample: tumor tissue from primary liver carcinoma. The origin of this receptor is a man aged 35-49 years with primary liver carcinoma and hepatitis B virus infection. The CDR3 sequence: CVSSRYYSGNTIYF. The CDR3 DNA reads as TGTGTCAGCAGTAGGTATTACTCTGGAAACACCATATATTTT.